This TCR beta chain was sequenced during a study of CD8 T cells in ankylosing spondylitis. The sample holds a few counts of this clonotype. The V segment lost 0 bases and the J segment 4 bases; nucleotides outside the gene matches: 3. Germline V CDR1 and CDR2: SEHNR, FQNEAQ (reference sequence). The CDR3 extends over 15 amino acids. TCRdb reanalysed the 5' RACE reads using MiXCR and keeps one entry per CDR3 protein. The repertoire has about 130,000 distinct CDR3 sequences, approximately 7.3% of them found once; the top ten carry around 12%. This sequence joins TRBV7-9 and TRBJ2-1; 7 positions match TRBD1. The origin of this receptor is a female donor with ankylosing spondylitis or in good health (not recorded which). The sample comprised blood, either unsorted or a sorted T cell fraction (not recorded which). For the CDR3, the DNA is TGTGCCAGCAGCTTAGCCTTGGACAGGTACAATGAGCAGTTCTTC. It translates to CASSLALDRYNEQFF.